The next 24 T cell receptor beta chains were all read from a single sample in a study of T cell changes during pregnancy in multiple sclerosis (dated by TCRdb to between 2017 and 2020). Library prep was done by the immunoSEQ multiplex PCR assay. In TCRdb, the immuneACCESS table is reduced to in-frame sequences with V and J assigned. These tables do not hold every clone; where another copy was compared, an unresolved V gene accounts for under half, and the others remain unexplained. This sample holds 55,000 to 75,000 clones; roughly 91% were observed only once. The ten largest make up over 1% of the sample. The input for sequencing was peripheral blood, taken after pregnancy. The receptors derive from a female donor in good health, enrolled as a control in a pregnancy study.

CDR3 region: CASSFGGDNEQFF. CDR3 DNA sequence: TGTGCCAGCAGCTTCGGGGGAGACAATGAGCAGTTCTTC. The rearrangement joins TRBV5-4 to TRBJ2-1, with D possibly matching TRBD2 (6 bases). Germline assignment: CDR1 SGHNT and CDR2 YYREEE (reference sequence). CDR3 length equals 13 residues. Between the trimmed V and J ends, which lost 2 bases and 5 bases, there was a span of 8 bases. The full variable domain, rest sourced from reference TRBV5-4 and TRBJ2-1, is ETGVTQSPTHLIKTRGQQVTLRCSSQSGHNTVSWYQQALGQGPQFIFQYYREEENGRGNFPPRFSGLQFPNYSSELNVNALELDDSALYLCASSFGGDNEQFFGPGTRLTVL.

In nucleotides, the CDR3 is TGTGCCTGGAGTATCAGGGGGCCAGATACGCAGTATTTT. Encoded protein: CAWSIRGPDTQYF. The V gene is TRBV30, the J gene TRBJ2-3; TRBD1 matches 8 bases. Per germline, CDR1 GTSNPN and CDR2 SVGIG (reference sequence). The CDR3 is 13 amino acids. Trimming cost V 2 bases and J 4 bases; bases outside gene matches: 2. Drawing the rest from reference TRBV30 and TRBJ2-3, the complete variable domain is SQTIHQWPATLVQPVGSPLSLECTVEGTSNPNLYWYRQAAGRGLQLLFYSVGIGQISSEVPQNLSASRPQDRQFILSSKKLLLSDSGFYLCAWSIRGPDTQYFGPGTRLTVL.

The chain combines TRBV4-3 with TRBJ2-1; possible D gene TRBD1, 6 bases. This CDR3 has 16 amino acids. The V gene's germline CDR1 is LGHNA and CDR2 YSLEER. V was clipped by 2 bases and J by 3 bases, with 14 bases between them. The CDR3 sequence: CASSQRSRGFYNEQFF. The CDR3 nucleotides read TGCGCCAGCAGCCAAAGAAGCAGGGGTTTCTACAATGAGCAGTTCTTC.

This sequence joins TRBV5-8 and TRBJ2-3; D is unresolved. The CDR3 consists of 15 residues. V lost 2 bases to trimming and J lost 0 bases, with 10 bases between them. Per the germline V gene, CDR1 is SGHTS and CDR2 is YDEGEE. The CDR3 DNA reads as TGTGCCAGCAGCTTACACGTATCTAGCACAGATACGCAGTATTTT. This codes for CASSLHVSSTDTQYF.

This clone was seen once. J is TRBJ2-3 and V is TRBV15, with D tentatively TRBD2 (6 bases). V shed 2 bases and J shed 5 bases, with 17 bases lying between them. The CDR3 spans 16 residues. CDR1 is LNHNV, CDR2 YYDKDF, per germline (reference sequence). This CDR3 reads CATSRHHGGTGDTQYF. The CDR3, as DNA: TGTGCCACCAGCAGACATCACGGGGGAACGGGAGATACGCAGTATTTT. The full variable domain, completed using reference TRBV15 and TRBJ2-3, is DAMVIQNPRYQVTQFGKPVTLSCSQTLNHNVMYWYQQKSSQAPKLLFHYYDKDFNNEADTPDNFQSRRPNTSFCFLDIRSPGLGDTAMYLCATSRHHGGTGDTQYFGPGTRLTVL.

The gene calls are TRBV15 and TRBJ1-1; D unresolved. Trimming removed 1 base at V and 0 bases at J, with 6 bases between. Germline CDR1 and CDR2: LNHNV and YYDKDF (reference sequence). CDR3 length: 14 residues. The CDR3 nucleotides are TGTGCCACCAGCAGAGGGCAGATGAACACTGAAGCTTTCTTT. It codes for CATSRGQMNTEAFF.

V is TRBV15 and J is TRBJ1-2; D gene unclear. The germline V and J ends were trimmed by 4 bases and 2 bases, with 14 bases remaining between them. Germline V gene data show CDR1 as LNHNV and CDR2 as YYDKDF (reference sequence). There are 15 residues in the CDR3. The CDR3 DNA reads TGTGCCACCAGCACCAGTGGGTCCGGGAACTATGGCTACACCTTC. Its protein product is CATSTSGSGNYGYTF.

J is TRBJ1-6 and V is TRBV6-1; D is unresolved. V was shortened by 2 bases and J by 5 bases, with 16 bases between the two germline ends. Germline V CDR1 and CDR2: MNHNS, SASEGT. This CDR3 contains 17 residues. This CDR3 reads CASSEYGDLGNNSPLHF. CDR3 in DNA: TGTGCCAGCAGTGAATACGGGGATTTAGGCAATAATTCACCCCTCCACTTT.

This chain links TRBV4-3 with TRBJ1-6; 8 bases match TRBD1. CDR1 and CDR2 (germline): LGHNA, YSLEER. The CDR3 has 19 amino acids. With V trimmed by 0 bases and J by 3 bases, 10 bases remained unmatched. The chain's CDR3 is CASSQDFGTGDVYNSPLHF. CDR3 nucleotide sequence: TGCGCCAGCAGCCAAGATTTCGGGACAGGAGATGTCTATAATTCACCCCTCCACTTT.

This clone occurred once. CDR3 residues: CASSVGQGPNSPLHF. CDR3 bases: TGTGCCAGCAGTGTGGGCCAGGGCCCCAATTCACCCCTCCACTTT. V and J are TRBV2 and TRBJ1-6; a possible D gene is TRBD1 (5 bases). Germline-derived CDR1 and CDR2 are SNHLY and FYNNEI. V lost 4 bases to trimming and J lost 7 bases, with 14 bases between them. The CDR3 length is 15 residues.

CDR3: CATSSGGAGETQYF. In DNA, the CDR3 is TGTGCCACCAGCAGCGGGGGGGCCGGGGAGACCCAGTACTTC. The genes are TRBV15 and TRBJ2-5; TRBD2 aligns across 8 bases. This CDR3 is 14 amino acids long. With 3 bases clipped from V and 5 bases from J, the junction kept 5 bases outside the gene matches. Germline CDR1 and CDR2: LNHNV and YYDKDF (reference sequence).

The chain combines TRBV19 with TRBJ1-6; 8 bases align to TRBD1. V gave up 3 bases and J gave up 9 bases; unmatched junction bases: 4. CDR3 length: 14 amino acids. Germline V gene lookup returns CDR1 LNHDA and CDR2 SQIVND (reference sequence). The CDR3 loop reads CASSIQGALSPLHF. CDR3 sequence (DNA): TGTGCCAGTAGTATCCAGGGGGCGCTTTCACCCCTCCACTTT. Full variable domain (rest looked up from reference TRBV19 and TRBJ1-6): DGGITQSPKYLFRKEGQNVTLSCEQNLNHDAMYWYRQDPGQGLRLIYYSQIVNDFQKGDIAEGYSVSREKKESFPLTVTSAQKNPTAFYLCASSIQGALSPLHFGNGTRLTVT.

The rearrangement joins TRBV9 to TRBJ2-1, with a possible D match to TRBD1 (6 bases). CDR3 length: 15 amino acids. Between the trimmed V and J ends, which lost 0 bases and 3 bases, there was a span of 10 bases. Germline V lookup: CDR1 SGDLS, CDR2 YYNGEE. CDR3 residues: CASSVAGVIYNEQFF. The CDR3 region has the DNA TGTGCCAGCAGCGTAGCAGGGGTTATCTACAATGAGCAGTTCTTC.

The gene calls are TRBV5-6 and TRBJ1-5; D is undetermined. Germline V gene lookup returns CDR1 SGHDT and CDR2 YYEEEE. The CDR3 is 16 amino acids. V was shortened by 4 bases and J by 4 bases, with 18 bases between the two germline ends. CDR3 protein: CASSLGHEEVNQPQHF. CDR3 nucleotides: TGTGCCAGCAGCCTTGGGCACGAAGAAGTAAATCAGCCCCAGCATTTT.

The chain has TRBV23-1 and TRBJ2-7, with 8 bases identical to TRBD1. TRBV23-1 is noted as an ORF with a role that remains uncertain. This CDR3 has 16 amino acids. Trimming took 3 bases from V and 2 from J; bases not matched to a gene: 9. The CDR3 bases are TGCGCCAGCAGTCATTACCGACAGGGGATTCCCTACGAGCAGTACTTC. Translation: CASSHYRQGIPYEQYF.

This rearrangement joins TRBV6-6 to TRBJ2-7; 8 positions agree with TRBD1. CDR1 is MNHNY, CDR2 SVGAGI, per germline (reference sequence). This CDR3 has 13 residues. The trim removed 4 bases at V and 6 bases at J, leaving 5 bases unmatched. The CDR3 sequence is CASSFRQGTEQYF. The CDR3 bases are TGTGCCAGCAGTTTCCGACAGGGGACCGAGCAGTACTTC.

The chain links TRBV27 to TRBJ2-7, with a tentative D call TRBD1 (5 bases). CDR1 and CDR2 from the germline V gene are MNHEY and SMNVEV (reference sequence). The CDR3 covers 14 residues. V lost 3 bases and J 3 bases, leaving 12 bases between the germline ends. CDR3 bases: TGTGCCAGCAGTTTTAATGGGGCTCGCTACGAGCAGTACTTC. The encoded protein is CASSFNGARYEQYF.

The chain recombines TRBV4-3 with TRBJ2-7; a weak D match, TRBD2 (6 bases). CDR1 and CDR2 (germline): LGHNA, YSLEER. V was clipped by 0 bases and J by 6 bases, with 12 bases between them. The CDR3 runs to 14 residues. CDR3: CASSQDVRRGEQYF. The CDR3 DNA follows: TGCGCCAGCAGCCAAGATGTGAGGAGGGGCGAGCAGTACTTC.

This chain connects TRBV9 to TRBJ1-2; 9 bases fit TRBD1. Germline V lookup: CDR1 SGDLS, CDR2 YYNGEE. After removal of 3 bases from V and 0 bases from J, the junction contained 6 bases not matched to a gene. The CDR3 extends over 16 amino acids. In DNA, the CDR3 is TGTGCCAGCAGCGGGACTACAGGGGGCTCTAACTATGGCTACACCTTC. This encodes CASSGTTGGSNYGYTF.

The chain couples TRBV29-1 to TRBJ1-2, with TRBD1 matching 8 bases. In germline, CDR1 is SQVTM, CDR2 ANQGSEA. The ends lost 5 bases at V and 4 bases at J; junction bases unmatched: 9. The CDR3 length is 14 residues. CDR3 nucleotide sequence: TGCAGCGTTCCCAGGGGGGACAGGTTCTATGGCTACACCTTC. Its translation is CSVPRGDRFYGYTF.

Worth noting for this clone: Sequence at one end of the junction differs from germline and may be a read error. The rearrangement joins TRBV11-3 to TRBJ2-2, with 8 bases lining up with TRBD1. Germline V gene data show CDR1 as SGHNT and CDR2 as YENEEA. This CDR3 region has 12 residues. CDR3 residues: CASSLGTGNLLF. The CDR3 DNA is TGTGCCAGCAGCTTAGGGACAGGGAACCTCCTTTTT.

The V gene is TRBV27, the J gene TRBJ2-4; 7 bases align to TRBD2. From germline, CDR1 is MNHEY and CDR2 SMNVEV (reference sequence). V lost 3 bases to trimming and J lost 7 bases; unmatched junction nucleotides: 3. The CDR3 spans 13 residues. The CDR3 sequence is CASSLGGRNIQYF. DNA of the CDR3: TGTGCCAGCAGTTTGGGGGGGAGGAACATTCAGTACTTC.

CDR3 residues: CAWSVDSRGGGYTF. Written as DNA, the CDR3 is TGTGCCTGGAGTGTCGACAGCCGGGGGGGTGGCTACACCTTC. The chain joins TRBV30 to TRBJ1-2, with a weak D call TRBD1 (5 bases). The V and J ends lost 0 bases and 7 bases respectively, with 15 bases between them. This CDR3 has 14 residues. Germline CDR1 and CDR2: GTSNPN and SVGIG (reference sequence).

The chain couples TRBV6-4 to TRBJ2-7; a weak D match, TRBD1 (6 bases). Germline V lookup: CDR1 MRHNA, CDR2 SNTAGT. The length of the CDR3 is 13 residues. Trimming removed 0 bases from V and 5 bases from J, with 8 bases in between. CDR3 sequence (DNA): TGTGCCAGCAGTGACTCAGGGGGAAACGAGCAGTACTTC. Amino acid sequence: CASSDSGGNEQYF.